The rows below give T cell receptor beta chains drawn from one sample of a study of cytomegalovirus exposure and HLA in healthy donors. Sequenced by immunoSEQ multiplex PCR; TCRdb stores in-frame clones only, minus some. There are around 130,000 clones in the sample; around 77% occur only once, and less than 6.5% lies in the top ten. Sequenced: PBMCs. Receptors were obtained from a man aged 25 to 40 in good health and CMV-seronegative. The CDR3 runs from the conserved cysteine through the conserved F or W. Clone size is given for some rows only: seen once, a few or many times, or a class if the clone is expanded.

v_gene: TRBV6-6
len: 14
abundance: few
CDR3aa: CALRGSPSNNEQFF

v_gene: TRBV25-1
len: 13
abundance: -
CDR3aa: CASSGQAGETQYF

v_gene: TRBV13
len: 16
abundance: -
CDR3aa: CASSLSNTLTKNIQYF

v_gene: TRBV11-2
len: 12
abundance: -
CDR3aa: CASSFGGHEQFF

v_gene: TRBV5-6
len: 11
abundance: once
CDR3aa: CASSRGETQYF

v_gene: TRBV28
len: 14
abundance: -
CDR3aa: CASSSTGSSYEQYF

v_gene: TRBV27
len: 13
abundance: -
CDR3aa: CASSPRGNSPLHF

v_gene: TRBV4-1
len: 12
abundance: -
CDR3aa: CASSQELSGYTF

v_gene: TRBV5-4
len: 14
abundance: -
CDR3aa: CASSQRGSNQPQHF

v_gene: TRBV14
len: 15
abundance: few
CDR3aa: CASSHGLAAYNEQFF

v_gene: TRBV25-1
len: 15
abundance: once
CDR3aa: CASSDHSGYNQPQHF

v_gene: TRBV5-1
len: 20
abundance: -
CDR3aa: CASSLRPAGTIAGSMYEQYF

v_gene: TRBV2
len: 13
abundance: -
CDR3aa: CASRSQYNTEAFF

v_gene: TRBV19
len: 14
abundance: -
CDR3aa: CASKSAGANTEAFF

v_gene: TRBV30
len: 14
abundance: -
CDR3aa: CAWSSGSPPDTQYF

v_gene: TRBV5-4
len: 16
abundance: few
CDR3aa: CASSLNTGTYPREQYF

v_gene: TRBV29-1
len: 13
abundance: -
CDR3aa: CSAIGTVNTEAFF

v_gene: TRBV10-3
len: 14
abundance: -
CDR3aa: CAISESFPRSPQHF

v_gene: TRBV5-6
len: 16
abundance: -
CDR3aa: CASSLANSGEVYEQYF

v_gene: TRBV7-6
len: 15
abundance: -
CDR3aa: CASSLGGQGHRGYTF

v_gene: TRBV4-3
len: 16
abundance: -
CDR3aa: CASSQGKLSARNEQFF

v_gene: TRBV5-1
len: 14
abundance: -
CDR3aa: CASSVETGNYEQYF

v_gene: TRBV28
len: 13
abundance: -
CDR3aa: CASIGGGLAEAFF

v_gene: TRBV27
len: 14
abundance: -
CDR3aa: CASSFAGAGTEAFF

v_gene: TRBV11-2
len: 15
abundance: -
CDR3aa: CASSRGGKPTDTQYF

v_gene: TRBV15
len: 16
abundance: -
CDR3aa: CATSPSVGGGYNEQFF

v_gene: TRBV4-2
len: 11
abundance: -
CDR3aa: CASKAPYEQYF

v_gene: TRBV16
len: 14
abundance: -
CDR3aa: CASSLGQAPYEQYF

v_gene: TRBV4-3
len: 13
abundance: -
CDR3aa: CASSQAGEETQYF

v_gene: TRBV6-6
len: 13
abundance: once
CDR3aa: CASSRQGNYGYTF

v_gene: TRBV7-2
len: 13
abundance: -
CDR3aa: CASQGQDGEKLFF

v_gene: TRBV2
len: 14
abundance: -
CDR3aa: CASRTGSGANVLTF

v_gene: TRBV28
len: 16
abundance: -
CDR3aa: CASTRGGALNNSPLHF